A single sample gave rise to the 23 T cell receptor beta chains below, sequenced in a study of T-cell memory formation after mild COVID-19. MiXCR, applied by TCRdb to the 5' RACE reads, yields one record per CDR3 protein. The sample includes roughly 510,000 distinct CDR3 sequences, roughly 17% seen only once; the top ten take 8.1%. The specimen was PBMCs or a T cell subset sorted from them (not recorded which). The receptors come from an adult woman who had mild COVID-19 (a few samples of this study predate the infection). Cell type and time point are not known.

V gene TRBV7-9 combines with J gene TRBJ1-3; 8 nucleotides line up with TRBD1. CDR1 is SEHNR, CDR2 FQNEAQ, per germline (reference sequence). This CDR3 comprises 16 residues. V gave up 1 base and J gave up 9 bases; unmatched junction bases: 11. The CDR3 reads CASSLEFLGQGGTIYF. The DNA for the CDR3 is TGTGCCAGCAGCTTAGAGTTCCTCGGACAGGGAGGCACCATATATTTT.

The chain recombines TRBV28 with TRBJ1-2; D possibly corresponds to TRBD1 (6 bases). Germline CDR1 reads MDHEN; CDR2 reads SYDVKM. The V end was cut by 6 bases, the J end by 2 bases, with 10 bases between. The length of the CDR3 is 13 residues. The CDR3 is CASRPRGNYGYTF. For the CDR3, the DNA is TGTGCCAGCAGGCCCAGGGGAAACTATGGCTACACCTTC.

This clonotype has more than one count but fewer than ten. V usage is TRBV9 and J usage is TRBJ2-2, with TRBD2 identical over 9 bases. The V and J ends lost 0 bases and 0 bases, in that order; junction bases with no gene match: 0. Germline CDR1 SGDLS, CDR2 YYNGEE. This CDR3 is built from 16 residues. This chain's CDR3 is CASSVGLAANTGELFF. The CDR3 nucleotides read TGTGCCAGCAGCGTAGGACTAGCGGCGAACACCGGGGAGCTGTTTTTT.

This clonotype was detected a few times. This rearrangement joins TRBV9 to TRBJ2-7; D gene unclear. In germline, CDR1 is SGDLS, CDR2 YYNGEE. The CDR3 spans 16 residues. Trimming removed 3 bases from V and 2 bases from J, with 18 bases in between. CDR3 nucleotide sequence: TGTGCCAGCAGCGCTCACTTGGACGAACCGGCCTACGAGCAGTACTTC. It translates to CASSAHLDEPAYEQYF.

The J gene is TRBJ2-7, the V gene TRBV24-1; D call uncertain. Germline V gene data show CDR1 as KGHDR and CDR2 as SFDVKD. The V and J ends lost 4 bases and 4 bases respectively, with 4 bases between them. The CDR3 loop spans 11 amino acids. CDR3 sequence reads: CATSDMYEQYF. The DNA for the CDR3 is TGTGCCACCAGTGACATGTACGAGCAGTACTTC.

The CDR3 coding sequence is TGTGCCAGCTTATCCACCTACAGGGGGCTCGGCTACACCTTC. This codes for CASLSTYRGLGYTF. The chain employs TRBV7-9 and TRBJ1-2; 9 bases agree with TRBD1. Germline V gene data show CDR1 as SEHNR and CDR2 as FQNEAQ (reference sequence). V trimming: 8 bases; J trimming: 8 bases; junction bases outside the gene matches: 12. The CDR3 extends over 14 amino acids.

This clonotype was counted once. The chain recombines TRBV30 with TRBJ1-5; the D gene is possibly TRBD1 (6 bases). Germline values: CDR1 GTSNPN, CDR2 SVGIG (reference sequence). The CDR3 is 14 residues long. V lost 0 bases to trimming and J lost 7 bases, with 13 bases between them. CDR3 sequence reads: CAWSVWGQGQPQHF. For the CDR3, the DNA is TGTGCCTGGAGTGTATGGGGGCAAGGGCAGCCCCAGCATTTT. The variable domain in full, with the rest retrieved from reference TRBV30 and TRBJ1-5, is SQTIHQWPATLVQPVGSPLSLECTVEGTSNPNLYWYRQAAGRGLQLLFYSVGIGQISSEVPQNLSASRPQDRQFILSSKKLLLSDSGFYLCAWSVWGQGQPQHFGDGTRLSIL.

This clonotype was picked up a small number of times. The rearrangement uses TRBV5-4 and TRBJ2-1; D gene uncertain. Germline V gene lookup returns CDR1 SGHNT and CDR2 YYREEE (reference sequence). The CDR3 runs 15 residues. The V end lost 5 bases, the J end lost 0 bases, and 12 bases lay between the germline ends. This chain's CDR3 is CASSSRADSYNEQFF. The CDR3 bases are TGTGCCAGCAGTTCTAGGGCGGACTCCTACAATGAGCAGTTCTTC.

The V call is TRBV10-3, the J call TRBJ2-3; 10 nucleotides line up with TRBD2. V gave up 3 bases and J gave up 0 bases; unmatched junction bases: 9. The CDR3 sequence is 18 residues long. The germline V gene has CDR1 ENHRY and CDR2 SYGVKD. CDR3 protein: CAISDPTGLAESTDTQYF. The CDR3 coding sequence is TGTGCCATCAGTGACCCTACTGGACTAGCGGAGAGCACAGATACGCAGTATTTT.

This rearrangement joins TRBV12-3 or TRBV12-4 to TRBJ1-1; TRBD1 matches 11 bases. The CDR3 length is 16 residues. J gave up 4 bases and V 3 bases, and 7 bases lay outside the gene matches. CDR3 amino acids: CASSFRTGGSGTEAFF. In nucleotides, the CDR3 is TGTGCCAGCAGTTTCCGGACAGGGGGCTCGGGCACTGAAGCTTTCTTT.

This clonotype has only a few counts. The chain carries TRBV15 and TRBJ2-7; 12 positions match TRBD2. Germline V gives CDR1 LNHNV, CDR2 YYDKDF (reference sequence). Trimming took 3 bases from V and 5 from J; bases not matched to a gene: 14. The CDR3 has 18 amino acids. The CDR3 loop is CATSSGWTSGAGLDEQYF. CDR3 bases: TGTGCCACCAGCAGTGGCTGGACTAGCGGGGCGGGTCTGGACGAGCAGTACTTC.

The rearrangement uses TRBV11-2 and TRBJ2-4; 10 bases map to TRBD1. Germline V CDR1 and CDR2: SGHAT, FQNNGV. The CDR3 runs to 19 residues. With 5 bases clipped from V and 0 bases from J, the junction kept 13 bases outside the gene matches. This chain's CDR3 is CASSRGDRGLIGAKNIQYF. CDR3 sequence (DNA): TGTGCCAGCAGCCGCGGAGACAGGGGGCTAATCGGAGCCAAAAACATTCAGTACTTC.

This clonotype was seen only a few times. The genes are TRBV20-1 and TRBJ2-7; D gene unclear. In germline, CDR1 is DFQATT, CDR2 SNEGSKA (reference sequence). Deletions cut 4 bases from V and 4 bases from J, with 14 bases between. This CDR3 has 13 residues. The CDR3 region has the DNA TGCAGTGCTACTCAAACGAAGGTTTACGAGCAGTACTTC. This codes for CSATQTKVYEQYF.

This clonotype was picked up one time. J is TRBJ1-1 and V is TRBV4-3; the D gene is possibly TRBD1 (5 bases). V lost 4 bases, J lost 3 bases, and 18 bases lay in between. Germline V gene lookup returns CDR1 LGHNA and CDR2 YSLEER. This CDR3 comprises 16 residues. CDR3 bases: TGCGCCAGCAGCCTAAAGATCTGGGACTTATACACTGAAGCTTTCTTT. Protein product: CASSLKIWDLYTEAFF.

This clonotype was observed a few times. The rearrangement joins TRBV3-1 to TRBJ2-7; 11 positions match TRBD1. From germline, CDR1 is LGHDT and CDR2 YNNKEL (reference sequence). The CDR3 sequence is 15 residues long. V shed 1 base and J 2 bases; nucleotides not matched to a gene: 1. CDR3 amino acids: CASSQVDRGPYEQYF. The CDR3 nucleotides read TGTGCCAGCAGCCAAGTGGACAGGGGGCCCTACGAGCAGTACTTC.

This clonotype was seen repeatedly, ten times or more. The J gene is TRBJ2-7, the V gene TRBV24-1; 8 bases are a match to TRBD1. V was clipped by 4 bases and J by 6 bases; unmatched bases: 4. CDR1 and CDR2 from the germline V gene are KGHDR and SFDVKD. The CDR3 consists of 13 residues. For the CDR3, the DNA is TGTGCCACCAGTGACCGACAGGGGAGCGAGCAGTACTTC. The encoded protein is CATSDRQGSEQYF.

This clonotype occurred a few times. The chain links TRBV9 to TRBJ1-2; 7 bases map to TRBD1. The junction had 8 bases not matched to a gene; V was cut back by 4 bases and J by 5 bases. The germline CDR1 and CDR2 sequences are SGDLS and YYNGEE. This CDR3 spans 14 amino acids. CDR3 sequence: CASSPGDRSYGYTF. In DNA, the CDR3 is TGTGCCAGCAGCCCTGGGGACAGATCGTATGGCTACACCTTC.

This clonotype was seen only a few times. This chain uses TRBV12-3 or TRBV12-4 with TRBJ1-3; D remains ambiguous. The CDR3 runs to 12 residues. V dropped 3 bases and J dropped 8 bases, with 8 bases sitting between them. The CDR3 protein is CASSFMVDTIYF. In DNA form, the CDR3 reads TGTGCCAGCAGTTTTATGGTGGACACCATATATTTT.

This clonotype has only a few counts. The CDR3 here is CASSSSDKGKRNTIYF. CDR3 nucleotide sequence: TGTGCCAGCAGCTCCTCCGACAAAGGAAAGCGGAACACCATATATTTT. This chain connects TRBV28 to TRBJ1-3; D gene ambiguous. Per germline, CDR1 MDHEN and CDR2 SYDVKM. The germline V and J ends were trimmed by 6 bases and 7 bases, with 22 bases remaining between them. CDR3 length: 16 amino acids.

This clonotype came up a few times. The chain joins TRBV29-1 to TRBJ2-1, with 7 nucleotides matching TRBD2. The CDR3 has 16 residues. The J segment lost 1 base and the V segment lost 5 bases, leaving 11 bases of the junction unmatched. Germline-derived CDR1 and CDR2 are SQVTM and ANQGSEA. The CDR3: CSVRVGSGPSYNEQFF. The CDR3, as DNA: TGCAGCGTTCGGGTGGGTAGCGGGCCGTCCTACAATGAGCAGTTCTTC.

The chain links TRBV10-3 to TRBJ2-3; D gene uncertain. Germline lookup yields CDR1 ENHRY and CDR2 SYGVKD. Trimming took off 3 bases at V and 4 bases at J, with 5 bases between the two ends. The CDR3 runs to 12 residues. The DNA of the CDR3 is TGTGCCATCAGTGACCCCGCAGATACGCAGTATTTT. This encodes CAISDPADTQYF.

This clonotype was picked up a small number of times. The chain joins TRBV5-6 to TRBJ2-7; TRBD2 matches 12 bases. With 0 bases clipped from V and 2 bases from J, the junction kept 6 bases outside the gene matches. Germline lookup yields CDR1 SGHDT and CDR2 YYEEEE. The CDR3 is made up of 17 amino acids. Here the CDR3 reads CASSLAATSGRTYEQYF. CDR3 sequence (DNA): TGTGCCAGCAGCTTGGCGGCAACTAGCGGGAGGACCTACGAGCAGTACTTC.

The chain employs TRBV5-1 and TRBJ2-3; 14 nucleotides line up with TRBD2. V dropped 3 bases and J dropped 4; count of bases not matched to a gene: 10. The CDR3 consists of 18 residues. CDR1 SGHRS and CDR2 YFSETQ come from the germline V gene. The CDR3 is CASSWPTGLAGAADTQYF. The CDR3 DNA is TGCGCCAGCAGCTGGCCAACGGGACTAGCGGGAGCCGCAGATACGCAGTATTTT.